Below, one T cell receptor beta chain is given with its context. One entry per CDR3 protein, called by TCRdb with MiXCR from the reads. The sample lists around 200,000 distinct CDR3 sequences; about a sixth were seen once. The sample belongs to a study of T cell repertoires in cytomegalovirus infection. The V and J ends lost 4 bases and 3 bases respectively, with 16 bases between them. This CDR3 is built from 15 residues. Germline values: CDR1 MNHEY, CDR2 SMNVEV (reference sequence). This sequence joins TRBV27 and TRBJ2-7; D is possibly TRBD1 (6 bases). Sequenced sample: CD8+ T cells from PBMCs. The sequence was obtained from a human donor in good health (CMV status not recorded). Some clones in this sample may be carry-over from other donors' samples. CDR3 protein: CASSSLGTPLYEQYF. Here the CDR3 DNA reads TGTGCCAGCAGTTCTCTCGGGACACCGCTCTACGAGCAGTACTTC.